Listed below are T cell receptor beta chains from one sample, sequenced in a study of T cell clonotyping in hematopoietic cell transplantation. Assay: immunoSEQ multiplex PCR; the TCRdb copy retains only in-frame clones and omits some. The sample lists more than 70,000 clones, 90% to 96% seen once, with roughly 1.8% in the top ten. The sample here was peripheral blood mononuclear cells, taken before stem cell transplant. The origin of the receptors is a woman aged 45-59 years with acute myeloid leukemia. Some clones in this sample may be carry-over from other donors' samples. CDR3s include the opening cysteine and the closing phenylalanine or tryptophan. The D gene is left open where the match is weak. Some rows have no size entry. The others give once, few or many, or a class for an expanded clone.

J gene: TRBJ1-5
V gene: TRBV5-1
clone size: -
D gene: TRBD1
CDR3 DNA: TGCGCCAGCAGATCGGGACAGAATAGCAATCAGCCCCAGCATTTT
CDR3 protein: CASRSGQNSNQPQHF

J gene: TRBJ1-3
V gene: TRBV6-5
clone size: -
D gene: -
CDR3 DNA: TGTGCCAGCAGTTATGGGGCCGGCACCTCTGGAAACACCATATATTTT
CDR3 protein: CASSYGAGTSGNTIYF

J gene: TRBJ2-5
V gene: TRBV7-2
clone size: -
D gene: -
CDR3 DNA: TGTGCCAGCAGCCCCCTGGACCCGGACCAAGAGACCCAGTACTTC
CDR3 protein: CASSPLDPDQETQYF

J gene: TRBJ1-5
V gene: TRBV6-1
clone size: -
D gene: -
CDR3 DNA: TGTGCCGCAGGGCAAAACTTCAATCAGCCCCAGCATTTT
CDR3 protein: CAAGQNFNQPQHF

J gene: TRBJ1-6
V gene: TRBV28
clone size: -
D gene: -
CDR3 DNA: TGTGCCAGCAGAGTCTCCTATAATTCACCCCTCCACTTT
CDR3 protein: CASRVSYNSPLHF

J gene: TRBJ1-5
V gene: TRBV4-1
clone size: -
D gene: -
CDR3 DNA: TGCGCCAGCAGCCTATGGGACGGCAATCAGCCCCAGCATTTT
CDR3 protein: CASSLWDGNQPQHF

J gene: TRBJ2-7
V gene: TRBV27
clone size: -
D gene: -
CDR3 DNA: TGTGCCAGCAGCCCATCGTCGAGTAGAAGGACCTACGAGCAGTACTTC
CDR3 protein: CASSPSSSRRTYEQYF

J gene: TRBJ1-5
V gene: TRBV2
clone size: -
D gene: -
CDR3 DNA: TGTGCCAGCAACCCTGGGGGCAATCAGCCCCAGCATTTT
CDR3 protein: CASNPGGNQPQHF

J gene: TRBJ2-7
V gene: TRBV4-1
clone size: -
D gene: -
CDR3 DNA: TGCGCCAGCAGCCAAGATACCCGACGGGACTCCCGAGGGTACGAGCAGTACTTC
CDR3 protein: CASSQDTRRDSRGYEQYF

J gene: TRBJ1-2
V gene: TRBV5-1
clone size: once
D gene: -
CDR3 DNA: TGCGCCAGCAGCAATACAGCGAGGAGTAACTATGGCTACACCTTC
CDR3 protein: CASSNTARSNYGYTF

J gene: TRBJ2-7
V gene: TRBV28
clone size: -
D gene: TRBD2
CDR3 DNA: TGTGCCAGCAGTTTCGGGACTAGCTCCTACGAGCAGTACTTC
CDR3 protein: CASSFGTSSYEQYF

J gene: TRBJ1-3
V gene: TRBV6-5
clone size: -
D gene: -
CDR3 DNA: TGTGCCAGCAGACCCAACAGGGCCGGAAACACCATATATTTT
CDR3 protein: CASRPNRAGNTIYF

J gene: TRBJ2-1
V gene: TRBV7-2
clone size: -
D gene: -
CDR3 DNA: TGTGCCAGCAGAAGGAAAATAGAATCCCATGAGCAGTTCTTC
CDR3 protein: CASRRKIESHEQFF

J gene: TRBJ1-2
V gene: TRBV2
clone size: -
D gene: -
CDR3 DNA: TGTGCCACCACATTGCAGTTTTACTATGGCTACACCTTC
CDR3 protein: CATTLQFYYGYTF

J gene: TRBJ1-4
V gene: TRBV7-9
clone size: -
D gene: -
CDR3 DNA: TGTGCCAGCAGCCAACAGGAGTTGAATGAAAAACTGTTTTTT
CDR3 protein: CASSQQELNEKLFF

J gene: TRBJ2-3
V gene: TRBV5-6
clone size: -
D gene: -
CDR3 DNA: TGTGCCAGCAGCCGGATCCCTAGCGCTAACACAGATACGCAGTATTTT
CDR3 protein: CASSRIPSANTDTQYF

J gene: TRBJ2-7
V gene: TRBV28
clone size: -
D gene: TRBD2
CDR3 DNA: TGTGCCAGCGGTTCCCTAGCGCGGGAGGCCTCCTACGAGCAGTACTTC
CDR3 protein: CASGSLAREASYEQYF

J gene: TRBJ2-4
V gene: TRBV29-1
clone size: -
D gene: -
CDR3 DNA: TGCAGCGTTGTTGGGATAGCCAAAAACATTCAGTACTTC
CDR3 protein: CSVVGIAKNIQYF

J gene: TRBJ2-1
V gene: TRBV4-2
clone size: -
D gene: TRBD1
CDR3 DNA: TGTGCCAGCAGCCAAGATGGGACAGAAAACAATGAGCAGTTCTTC
CDR3 protein: CASSQDGTENNEQFF

J gene: TRBJ1-1
V gene: TRBV27
clone size: -
D gene: -
CDR3 DNA: TGTGCCAGCAGTTTAAGGGGTGAGAACACTGAAGCTTTCTTT
CDR3 protein: CASSLRGENTEAFF

J gene: TRBJ2-7
V gene: TRBV6-1
clone size: once
D gene: TRBD1
CDR3 DNA: TGTGCCAGCAGTGAATGGACAGGGAGTCGCTACGAGCAGTACTTC
CDR3 protein: CASSEWTGSRYEQYF

J gene: TRBJ1-2
V gene: TRBV6-5
clone size: -
D gene: -
CDR3 DNA: TGTGCCAGCAGTTACTCTCCCGACTATGGCTACACCTTC
CDR3 protein: CASSYSPDYGYTF

J gene: TRBJ1-2
V gene: TRBV2
clone size: -
D gene: -
CDR3 DNA: TGTGCCAGCATAAGCGATCTGTCTAACTATGGCTACACCTTC
CDR3 protein: CASISDLSNYGYTF

J gene: TRBJ1-5
V gene: TRBV30
clone size: -
D gene: -
CDR3 DNA: TGTGCCTGGAGTTATAGGGGTCGACAGCCCCAGCATTTT
CDR3 protein: CAWSYRGRQPQHF

J gene: TRBJ2-3
V gene: TRBV4-2
clone size: -
D gene: TRBD2
CDR3 DNA: TGTGCCAGCAGCGGGAGGGCGGGGGGAACAGATACGCAGTATTTT
CDR3 protein: CASSGRAGGTDTQYF

J gene: TRBJ1-1
V gene: TRBV2
clone size: -
D gene: -
CDR3 DNA: TGTGCCAGCAACCCGTGGGGGGGTTACACTGAAGCTTTCTTT
CDR3 protein: CASNPWGGYTEAFF

J gene: TRBJ2-7
V gene: TRBV7-9
clone size: -
D gene: -
CDR3 DNA: TGTGCCAGCAGCTTAGTAACAGGTTCTTTCGACGAGCAGTACTTC
CDR3 protein: CASSLVTGSFDEQYF

J gene: TRBJ1-1
V gene: TRBV19
clone size: -
D gene: -
CDR3 DNA: TGTGCCAGCGGGACCGAAATGAACACTGAAGCTTTCTTT
CDR3 protein: CASGTEMNTEAFF

J gene: TRBJ1-4
V gene: TRBV28
clone size: -
D gene: -
CDR3 DNA: TGTGCCAGCAACACACTGGCAACTAATGAAAAACTGTTTTTT
CDR3 protein: CASNTLATNEKLFF

J gene: TRBJ1-1
V gene: TRBV5-1
clone size: -
D gene: -
CDR3 DNA: TGCGCCAGCAGCTTTAATGGGAACACTGAAGCTTTCTTT
CDR3 protein: CASSFNGNTEAFF

J gene: TRBJ1-3
V gene: TRBV9
clone size: -
D gene: -
CDR3 DNA: TGTGCCAGCAGCCCAGGGCCCGGCTCTGGAAACACCATATATTTT
CDR3 protein: CASSPGPGSGNTIYF

J gene: TRBJ1-1
V gene: TRBV13
clone size: -
D gene: -
CDR3 DNA: TGTGCCAGCAGAGCTGAGGGAATCGTTCCTGAAGCTTTCTTT
CDR3 protein: CASRAEGIVPEAFF

J gene: TRBJ2-2
V gene: TRBV12-5
clone size: -
D gene: TRBD2
CDR3 DNA: TGTGCTAGTGGTTCCGACTTAGCGGGAGGGGCCGGGGAGCTGTTTTTT
CDR3 protein: CASGSDLAGGAGELFF

J gene: TRBJ1-3
V gene: TRBV7-8
clone size: -
D gene: -
CDR3 DNA: TGTGCCAGCAGCTTAGCGCGGTCCGCTGCATCTGGAAACACCATATATTTT
CDR3 protein: CASSLARSAASGNTIYF

J gene: TRBJ1-2
V gene: TRBV6-1
clone size: -
D gene: TRBD1
CDR3 DNA: TGTGCCAGCAGTGAGTTCGACAGGGACTATGGCTACACCTTC
CDR3 protein: CASSEFDRDYGYTF

J gene: TRBJ1-1
V gene: TRBV6-5
clone size: -
D gene: TRBD1
CDR3 DNA: TGTGCCAGCAGTTACCTCGACAGGGGGAACACTGAAGCTTTCTTT
CDR3 protein: CASSYLDRGNTEAFF

J gene: TRBJ1-1
V gene: TRBV5-1
clone size: -
D gene: -
CDR3 DNA: TGCGCCAGCAGCTCGCAATTGAGAGGTCACACTGAAGCTTTCTTT
CDR3 protein: CASSSQLRGHTEAFF

J gene: TRBJ2-7
V gene: TRBV28
clone size: -
D gene: -
CDR3 DNA: TGTGCCAGCAGTCGAGACAGACAAACCTACGAGCAGTACTTC
CDR3 protein: CASSRDRQTYEQYF